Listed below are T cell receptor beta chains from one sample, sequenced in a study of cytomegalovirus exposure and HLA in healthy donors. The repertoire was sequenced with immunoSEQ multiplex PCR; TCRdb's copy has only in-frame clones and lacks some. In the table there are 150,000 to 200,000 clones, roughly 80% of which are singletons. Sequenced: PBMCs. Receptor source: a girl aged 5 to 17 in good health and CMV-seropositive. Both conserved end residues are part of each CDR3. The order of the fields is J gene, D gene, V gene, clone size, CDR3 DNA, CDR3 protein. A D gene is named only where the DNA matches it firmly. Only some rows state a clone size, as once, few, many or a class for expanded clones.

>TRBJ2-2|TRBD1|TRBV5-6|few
TGTGCCAGCAGCTTGGAACCCGGACAGGGGAGGGAGCTGTTTTTT
CASSLEPGQGRELFF
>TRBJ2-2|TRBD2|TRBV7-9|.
TGTGCCAGCAGCTTAGCGGCGGGAGCGAACACCGGGGAGCTGTTTTTT
CASSLAAGANTGELFF
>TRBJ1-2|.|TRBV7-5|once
TGTGTCAGAAGCTTACTTGACAGCCTCCCCACCTTC
CVRSLLDSLPTF
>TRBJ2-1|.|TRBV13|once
TGTGCCAGCAGCTGCCGACTAGTGGTGGGTGAGCAGTTCTTC
CASSCRLVVGEQFF
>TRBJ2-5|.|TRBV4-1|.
TGCGCCAGCAGCCCGATGGGGCTGCCGCCAGAGACCCAGTACTTC
CASSPMGLPPETQYF
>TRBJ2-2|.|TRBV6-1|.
TGTGCCAGCACCGAACGGGGGGCAGGAAGGGAGCTGTTTTTT
CASTERGAGRELFF
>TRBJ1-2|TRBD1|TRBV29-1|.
TGCAGCGTTGAATTATGGACAGGGCAGGGCTACACCTTC
CSVELWTGQGYTF
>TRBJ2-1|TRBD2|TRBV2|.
TGTGCCAGCAGTGAGGACCTAGCGGCCGAGCGGTTCTTC
CASSEDLAAERFF
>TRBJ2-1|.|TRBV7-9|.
TGTGCCAGCAAGCAGTACTCGGGCAATGAGCAGTTCTTC
CASKQYSGNEQFF
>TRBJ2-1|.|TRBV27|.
TGTGCCAGCAGTTTGATAGCGGAGGGGCCTAATTATGAGCAGTTCTTC
CASSLIAEGPNYEQFF
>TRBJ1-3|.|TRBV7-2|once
TGTGCCAGCAGCGTTTTTGTGGCCTCTGGAAACACCATATATTTT
CASSVFVASGNTIYF
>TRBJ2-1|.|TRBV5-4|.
TGTGCCAGCAGCGCCGGGACTTCGGATGAGCAGTTCTTC
CASSAGTSDEQFF
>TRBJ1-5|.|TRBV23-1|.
TGCGCCAGCAGTCCAAGACATAGCAATCAGCCCCAGCATTTT
CASSPRHSNQPQHF
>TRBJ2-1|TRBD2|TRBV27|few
TGTGCCAGCAGTTTCTCCAGCGGGGGAGCTTCCTACAATGAGCAGTTCTTC
CASSFSSGGASYNEQFF
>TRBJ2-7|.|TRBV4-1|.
TGCGCCAGCAGCCCCCAGGCCAAGGGAGGATACGAGCAGTACTTC
CASSPQAKGGYEQYF
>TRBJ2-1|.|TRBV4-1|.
TGCGCCAGCAGCCAGACACGGGGGTTCGGGTTGATCGCCTACAATGAGCAGTTCTTC
CASSQTRGFGLIAYNEQFF
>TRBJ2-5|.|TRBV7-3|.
TGTGCCAGCAGCTTAACAGCTAAACAAGAGACCCAGTACTTC
CASSLTAKQETQYF
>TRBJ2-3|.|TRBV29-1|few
TGCAGCGGTGGGGGGGATACGCAGTATTTT
CSGGGDTQYF
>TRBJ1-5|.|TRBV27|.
TGTGCCAGTACCTCCAGAGGCGCCTTAAACAATCAGCCCCAGCATTTT
CASTSRGALNNQPQHF
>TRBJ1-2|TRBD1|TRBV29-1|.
TGCAGCGTTGAACTGACAGGGTGGGGTGGCTACACCTTC
CSVELTGWGGYTF
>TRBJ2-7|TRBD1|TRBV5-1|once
TGCGCCAGCAGCTTGGGGCTCTCCGAGACAGGGCTTCACGAGCAGTACTTC
CASSLGLSETGLHEQYF
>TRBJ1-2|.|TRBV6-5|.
TGTGCCAGCACCTTCAGAGGGGGGGGAGCGTATGGCTACACCTTC
CASTFRGGGAYGYTF
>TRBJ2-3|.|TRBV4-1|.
TGCGCCAGCCGGGAATCCGATACGCAGTATTTT
CASRESDTQYF
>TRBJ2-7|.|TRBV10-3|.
TGTGCCATCAGTGAGGGGCGGGAAGCCTACGAGCAGTACTTC
CAISEGREAYEQYF
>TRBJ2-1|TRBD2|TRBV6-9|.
TGTGCCAGACCTAGCGGGAGGGCGCTCCTTGTCAATGAGCAGTTCTTC
CARPSGRALLVNEQFF
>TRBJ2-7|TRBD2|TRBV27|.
TGTGCCAGCAGTTTAGGCGGGGGTTACTCCTACGAGCAGTACTTC
CASSLGGGYSYEQYF
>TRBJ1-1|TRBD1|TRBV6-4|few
TGTGCCAGCAGGAACAGGGGGCGGTTTACTGAAGCTTTCTTT
CASRNRGRFTEAFF
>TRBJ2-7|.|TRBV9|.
TGTGCCAGCAGCGTAGAACTCAGGGACGAGCAGTACTTC
CASSVELRDEQYF
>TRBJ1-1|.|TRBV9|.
TGTGCCAGCAGCGTAGGGGGGCAGGGTGAAGCTTTCTTT
CASSVGGQGEAFF
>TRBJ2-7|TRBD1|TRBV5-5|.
TGTGCCAGCAGCCGACAGGGCACCTACGAGCAGTACTTC
CASSRQGTYEQYF
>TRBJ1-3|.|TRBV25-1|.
TGTGCCAGCAGTGAATTTGGAGGGGGGGTCTCTGGAAACACCATATATTTT
CASSEFGGGVSGNTIYF
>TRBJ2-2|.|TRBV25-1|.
TGTGCCAGCAGTGACTTAGCGGCGAACACCGGGGAGCTGTTTTTT
CASSDLAANTGELFF
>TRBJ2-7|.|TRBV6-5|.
TGTGCCAGCAGTTACTCGGGCCAAAACGAGCAGTACTTC
CASSYSGQNEQYF
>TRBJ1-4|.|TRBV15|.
TGTGCCACCAGCAGAGATCTGTTTGGGGCGACTCGGGAAAAACTGTTTTTT
CATSRDLFGATREKLFF
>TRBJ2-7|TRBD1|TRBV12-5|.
TGTGCTAGTGGTTTTGGGACAGGGGGCGATATCAACGAGCAGTACTTC
CASGFGTGGDINEQYF
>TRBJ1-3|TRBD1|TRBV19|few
TGTGCCAGTAGTATCCGACAGGGGAGCGCTGGAAACACCATATATTTT
CASSIRQGSAGNTIYF
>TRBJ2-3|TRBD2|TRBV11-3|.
TGTGCCAGCAGCTTAGGGGCCGGGACTAGCGATCCAGATACGCAGTATTTT
CASSLGAGTSDPDTQYF